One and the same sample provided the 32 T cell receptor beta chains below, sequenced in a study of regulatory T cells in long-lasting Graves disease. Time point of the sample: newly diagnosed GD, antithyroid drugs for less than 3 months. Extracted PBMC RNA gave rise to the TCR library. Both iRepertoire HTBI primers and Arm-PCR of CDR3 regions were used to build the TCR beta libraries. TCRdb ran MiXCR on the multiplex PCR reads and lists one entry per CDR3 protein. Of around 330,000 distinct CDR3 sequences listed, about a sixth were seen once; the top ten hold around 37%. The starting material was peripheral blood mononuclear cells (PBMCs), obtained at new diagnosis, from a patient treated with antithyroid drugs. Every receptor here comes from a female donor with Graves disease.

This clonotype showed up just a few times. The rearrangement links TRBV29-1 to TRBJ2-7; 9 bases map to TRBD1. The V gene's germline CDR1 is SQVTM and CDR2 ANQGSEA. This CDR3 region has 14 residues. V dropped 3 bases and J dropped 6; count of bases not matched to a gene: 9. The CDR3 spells CSVDRTTGGGEQYF. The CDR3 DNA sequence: TGCAGCGTTGACCGCACAACAGGGGGCGGCGAGCAGTACTTC.

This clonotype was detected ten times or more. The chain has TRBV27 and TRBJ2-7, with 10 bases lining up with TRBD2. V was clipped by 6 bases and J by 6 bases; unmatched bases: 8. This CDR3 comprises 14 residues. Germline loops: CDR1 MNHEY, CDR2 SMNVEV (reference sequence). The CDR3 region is CASSLLAGVREQYF. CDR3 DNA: TGTGCCAGCAGCCTCCTAGCGGGAGTACGCGAGCAGTACTTC.

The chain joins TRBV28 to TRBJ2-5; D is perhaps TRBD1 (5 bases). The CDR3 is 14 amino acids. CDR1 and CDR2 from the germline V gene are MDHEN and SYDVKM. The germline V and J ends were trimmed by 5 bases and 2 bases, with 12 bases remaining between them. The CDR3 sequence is CASSLQGWQETQYF. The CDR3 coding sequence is TGTGCCAGCAGTCTCCAGGGCTGGCAAGAGACCCAGTACTTC.

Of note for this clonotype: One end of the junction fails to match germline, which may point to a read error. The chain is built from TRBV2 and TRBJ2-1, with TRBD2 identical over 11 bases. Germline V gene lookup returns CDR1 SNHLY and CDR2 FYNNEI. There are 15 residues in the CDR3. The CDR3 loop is CATHPGTSGYNERFF. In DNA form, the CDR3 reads TGTGCCACCCACCCCGGGACTAGCGGCTACAATGAGCGGTTCTTC.

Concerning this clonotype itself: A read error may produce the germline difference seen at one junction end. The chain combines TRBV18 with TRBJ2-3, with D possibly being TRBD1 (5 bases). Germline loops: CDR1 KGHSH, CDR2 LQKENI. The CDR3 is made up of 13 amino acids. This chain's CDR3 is CASSSGPTDTQCF. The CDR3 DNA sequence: TGTGCCAGCTCATCAGGGCCCACAGATACGCAGTGTTTT.

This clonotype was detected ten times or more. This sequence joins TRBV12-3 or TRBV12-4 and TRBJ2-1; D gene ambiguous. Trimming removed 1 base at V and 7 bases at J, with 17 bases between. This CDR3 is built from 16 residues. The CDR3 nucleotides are TGTGCCAGCAGTTTAGGTGAAGGCTTGGCGACAAATGAGCAGTTCTTC. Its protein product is CASSLGEGLATNEQFF.

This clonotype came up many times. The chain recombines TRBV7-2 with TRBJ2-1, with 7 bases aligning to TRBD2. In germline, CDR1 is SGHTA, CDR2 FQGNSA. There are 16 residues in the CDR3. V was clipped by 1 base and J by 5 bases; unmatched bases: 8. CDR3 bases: TGTGCCAGCAGCTTAGTTATTGGGCTAGCGGACAATGAGCAGTTCTTC. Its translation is CASSLVIGLADNEQFF.

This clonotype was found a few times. CDR3: CSASATHGTSGSSYEQYF. The DNA for the CDR3 is TGCAGTGCTAGCGCTACCCACGGGACTAGCGGGAGCTCCTACGAGCAGTACTTC. V is TRBV20-1 and J is TRBJ2-7, with 14 positions matching TRBD2. The J segment lost 0 bases and the V segment lost 3 bases, leaving 10 bases of the junction unmatched. Germline CDR1 and CDR2: DFQATT and SNEGSKA (reference sequence). The CDR3 has 18 amino acids.

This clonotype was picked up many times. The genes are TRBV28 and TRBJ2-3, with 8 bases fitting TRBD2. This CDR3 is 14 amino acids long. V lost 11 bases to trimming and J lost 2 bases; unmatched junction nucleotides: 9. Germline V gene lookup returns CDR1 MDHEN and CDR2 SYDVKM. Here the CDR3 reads CAHSSGRVTDTQYF. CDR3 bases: TGTGCCCACTCGAGCGGGAGAGTCACAGATACGCAGTATTTT.

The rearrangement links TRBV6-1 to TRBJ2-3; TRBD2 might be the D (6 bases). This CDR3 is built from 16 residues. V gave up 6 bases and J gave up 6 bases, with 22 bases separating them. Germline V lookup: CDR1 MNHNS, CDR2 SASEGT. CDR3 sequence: CASRERRAFPTDTQYF. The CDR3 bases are TGTGCCAGCAGGGAAAGGAGGGCCTTCCCGACCGATACGCAGTATTTT.

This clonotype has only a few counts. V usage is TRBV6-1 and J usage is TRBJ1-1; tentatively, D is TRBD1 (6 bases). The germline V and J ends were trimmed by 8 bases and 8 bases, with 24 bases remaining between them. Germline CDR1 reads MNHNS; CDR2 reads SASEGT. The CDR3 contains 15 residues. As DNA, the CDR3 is TGTGCCAGCGCCCCGCCCACGACAGGTGGGGGAGAAGCTTTCTTT. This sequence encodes CASAPPTTGGGEAFF.

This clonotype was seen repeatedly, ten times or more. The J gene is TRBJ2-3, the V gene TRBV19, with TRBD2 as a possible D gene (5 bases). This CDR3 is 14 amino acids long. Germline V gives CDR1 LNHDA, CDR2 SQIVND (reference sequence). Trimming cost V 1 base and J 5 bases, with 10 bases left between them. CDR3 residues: CASSIGGEQDTQYF. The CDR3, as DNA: TGTGCCAGTAGTATAGGTGGGGAGCAAGATACGCAGTATTTT.

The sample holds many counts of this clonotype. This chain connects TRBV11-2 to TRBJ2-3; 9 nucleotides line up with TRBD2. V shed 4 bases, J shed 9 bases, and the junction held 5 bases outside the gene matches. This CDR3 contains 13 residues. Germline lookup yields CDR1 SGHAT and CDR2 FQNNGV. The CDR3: CASSSLGLATQYF. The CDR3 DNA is TGTGCCAGCAGCTCCCTGGGACTAGCCACGCAGTATTTT.

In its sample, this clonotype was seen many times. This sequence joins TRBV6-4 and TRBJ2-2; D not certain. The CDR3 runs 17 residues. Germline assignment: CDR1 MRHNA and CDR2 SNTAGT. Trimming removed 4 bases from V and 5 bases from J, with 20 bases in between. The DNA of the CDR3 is TGTGCCAGCAGTGTCGCCCGGTTGGACCTAGGGACCGGGGAGCTGTTTTTT. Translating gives CASSVARLDLGTGELFF.

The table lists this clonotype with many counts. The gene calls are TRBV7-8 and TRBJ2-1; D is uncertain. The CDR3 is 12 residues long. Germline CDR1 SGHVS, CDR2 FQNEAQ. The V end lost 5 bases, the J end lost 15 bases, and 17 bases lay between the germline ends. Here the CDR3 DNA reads TGTGCCAGCAGCCCGAGTGGGAAGTTTGGGTTCTTC. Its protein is CASSPSGKFGFF.

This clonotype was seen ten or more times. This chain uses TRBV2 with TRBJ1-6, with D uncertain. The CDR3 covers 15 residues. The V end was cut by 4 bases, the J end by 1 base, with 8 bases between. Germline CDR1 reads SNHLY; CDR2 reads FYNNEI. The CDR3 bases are TGTGCCAGCAGTGGCCGGGATTCCTATAATTCACCCCTCCACTTT. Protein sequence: CASSGRDSYNSPLHF.

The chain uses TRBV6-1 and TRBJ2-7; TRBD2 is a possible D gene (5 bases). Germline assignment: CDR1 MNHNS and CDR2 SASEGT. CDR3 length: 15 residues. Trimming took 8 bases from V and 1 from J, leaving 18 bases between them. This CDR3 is CASYPSGLQSYEQYF. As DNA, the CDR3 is TGTGCCAGCTATCCGAGCGGACTGCAGTCCTACGAGCAGTACTTC.

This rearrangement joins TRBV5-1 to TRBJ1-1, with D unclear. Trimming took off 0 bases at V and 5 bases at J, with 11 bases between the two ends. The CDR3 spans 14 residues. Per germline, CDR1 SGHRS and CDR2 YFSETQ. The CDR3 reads CASSLEATGTEAFF. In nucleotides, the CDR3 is TGCGCCAGCAGCTTGGAGGCAACTGGGACTGAAGCTTTCTTT.

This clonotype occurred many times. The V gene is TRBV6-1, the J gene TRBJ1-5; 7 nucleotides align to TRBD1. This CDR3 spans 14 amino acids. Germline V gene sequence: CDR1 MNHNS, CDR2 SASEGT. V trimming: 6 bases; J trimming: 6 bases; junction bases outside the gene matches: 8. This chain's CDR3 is CASRRQGLGQPQHF. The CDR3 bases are TGTGCCAGCAGGCGACAGGGTCTAGGTCAGCCCCAGCATTTT.

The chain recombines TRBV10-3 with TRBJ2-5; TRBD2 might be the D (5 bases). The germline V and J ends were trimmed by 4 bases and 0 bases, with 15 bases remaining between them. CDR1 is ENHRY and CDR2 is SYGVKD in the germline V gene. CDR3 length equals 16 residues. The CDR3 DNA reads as TGTGCCATCAGTGGGGGATCGATGGGAGACCAAGAGACCCAGTACTTC. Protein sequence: CAISGGSMGDQETQYF.

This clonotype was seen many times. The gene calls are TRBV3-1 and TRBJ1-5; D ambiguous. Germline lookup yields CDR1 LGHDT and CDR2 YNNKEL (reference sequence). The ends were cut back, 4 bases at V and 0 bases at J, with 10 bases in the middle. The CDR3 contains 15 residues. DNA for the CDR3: TGTGCCAGCAGCCCAGGCCGGAGTAGCAATCAGCCCCAGCATTTT. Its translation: CASSPGRSSNQPQHF.

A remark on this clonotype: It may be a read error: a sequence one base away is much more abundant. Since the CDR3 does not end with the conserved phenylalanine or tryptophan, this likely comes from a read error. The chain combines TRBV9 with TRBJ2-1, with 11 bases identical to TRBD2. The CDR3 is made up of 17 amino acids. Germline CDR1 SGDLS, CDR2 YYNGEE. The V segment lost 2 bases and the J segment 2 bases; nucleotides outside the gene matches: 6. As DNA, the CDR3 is TGTGCCAGCAGCGTTTCTAGCGGGAGGTTCACCTACAATGAGCAGTTCTCC. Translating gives CASSVSSGRFTYNEQFS.

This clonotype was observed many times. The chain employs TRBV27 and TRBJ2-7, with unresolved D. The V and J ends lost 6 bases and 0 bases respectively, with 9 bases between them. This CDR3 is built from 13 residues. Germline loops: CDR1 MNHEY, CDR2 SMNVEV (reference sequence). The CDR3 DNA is TGTGCCAGCAGCGCCTTAACCTCCTACGAGCAGTACTTC. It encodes CASSALTSYEQYF.

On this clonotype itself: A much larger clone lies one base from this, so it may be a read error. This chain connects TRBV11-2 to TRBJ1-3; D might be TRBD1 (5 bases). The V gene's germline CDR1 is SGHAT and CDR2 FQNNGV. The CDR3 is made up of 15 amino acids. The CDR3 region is CACSSAMGAGNTIYF. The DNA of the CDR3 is TGTGCCTGCAGCTCGGCTATGGGGGCTGGAAACACCATATATTTT.

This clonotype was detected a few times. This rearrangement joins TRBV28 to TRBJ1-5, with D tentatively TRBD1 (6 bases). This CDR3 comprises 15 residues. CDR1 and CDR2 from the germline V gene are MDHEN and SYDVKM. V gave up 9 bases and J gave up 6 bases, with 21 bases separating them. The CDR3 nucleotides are TGTGCCAGTGGCCCCGGGGGGGGAGGGGGTCAGCCCCAGCATTTT. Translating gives CASGPGGGGGQPQHF. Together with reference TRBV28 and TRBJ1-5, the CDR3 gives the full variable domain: DVKVTQSSRYLVKRTGEKVFLECVQDMDHENMFWYRQDPGLGLRLIYFSYDVKMKEKGDIPEGYSVSREKKERFSLILESASTNQTSMYLCASGPGGGGGQPQHFGDGTRLSIL.

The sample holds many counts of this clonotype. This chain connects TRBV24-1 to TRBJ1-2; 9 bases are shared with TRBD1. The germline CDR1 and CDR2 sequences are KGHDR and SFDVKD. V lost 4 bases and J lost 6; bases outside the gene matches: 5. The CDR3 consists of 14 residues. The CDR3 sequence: CATSDTDRGDGYTF. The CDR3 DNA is TGTGCCACCAGTGACACGGACAGGGGAGATGGCTACACCTTC.

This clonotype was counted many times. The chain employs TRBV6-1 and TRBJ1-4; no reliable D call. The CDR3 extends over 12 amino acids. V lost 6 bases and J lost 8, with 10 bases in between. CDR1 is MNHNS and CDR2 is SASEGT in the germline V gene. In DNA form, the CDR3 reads TGTGCCAGCAGCCCCCTTAGGGAAAAACTGTTTTTT. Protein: CASSPLREKLFF.

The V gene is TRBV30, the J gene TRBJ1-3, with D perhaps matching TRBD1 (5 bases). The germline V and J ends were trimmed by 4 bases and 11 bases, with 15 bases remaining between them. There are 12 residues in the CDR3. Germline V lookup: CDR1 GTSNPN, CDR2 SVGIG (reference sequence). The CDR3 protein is CAWTGLEGAIYF. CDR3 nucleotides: TGTGCCTGGACCGGACTGGAAGGGGCCATATATTTT.

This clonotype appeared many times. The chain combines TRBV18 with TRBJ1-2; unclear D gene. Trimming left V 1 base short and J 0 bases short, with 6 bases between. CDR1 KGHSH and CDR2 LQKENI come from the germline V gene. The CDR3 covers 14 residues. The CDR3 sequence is CASSPQTTNYGYTF. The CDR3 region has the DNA TGTGCCAGCTCACCACAAACAACTAACTATGGCTACACCTTC.

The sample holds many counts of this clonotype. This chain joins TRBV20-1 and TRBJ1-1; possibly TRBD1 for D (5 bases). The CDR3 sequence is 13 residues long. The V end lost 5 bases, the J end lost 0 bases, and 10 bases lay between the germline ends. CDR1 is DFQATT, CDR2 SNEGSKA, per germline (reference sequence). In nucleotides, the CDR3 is TGCAGTGCTCGGGACCGACTGAACACTGAAGCTTTCTTT. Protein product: CSARDRLNTEAFF.

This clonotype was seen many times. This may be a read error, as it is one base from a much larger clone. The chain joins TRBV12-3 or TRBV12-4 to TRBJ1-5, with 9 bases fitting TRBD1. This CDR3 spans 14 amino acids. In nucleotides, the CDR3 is TGTGCCAGCACCCGGGACAGGGTCAATCGGCCCCAGCATTTT. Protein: CASTRDRVNRPQHF.

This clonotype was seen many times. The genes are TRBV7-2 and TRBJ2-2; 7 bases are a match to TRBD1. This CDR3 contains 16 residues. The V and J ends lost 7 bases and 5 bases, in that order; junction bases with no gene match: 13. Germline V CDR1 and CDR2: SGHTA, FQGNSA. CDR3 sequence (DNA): TGTGCCAGCACCCCCACCGGGACAGTAATTACCGGGGAGCTGTTTTTT. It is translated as CASTPTGTVITGELFF.